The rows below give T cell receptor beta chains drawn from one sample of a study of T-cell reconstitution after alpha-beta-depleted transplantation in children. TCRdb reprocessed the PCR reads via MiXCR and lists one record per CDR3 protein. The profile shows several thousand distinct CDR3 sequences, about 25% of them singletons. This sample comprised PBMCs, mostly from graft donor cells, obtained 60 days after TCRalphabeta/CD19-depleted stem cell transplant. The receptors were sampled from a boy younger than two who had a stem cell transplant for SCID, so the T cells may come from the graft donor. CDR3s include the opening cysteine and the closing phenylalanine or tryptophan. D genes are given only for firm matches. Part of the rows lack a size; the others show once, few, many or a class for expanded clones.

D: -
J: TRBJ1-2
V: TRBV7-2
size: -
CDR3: CASSLGGSGTGYTF
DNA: TGTGCCAGCAGCTTAGGTGGTTCAGGAACTGGCTACACCTTC

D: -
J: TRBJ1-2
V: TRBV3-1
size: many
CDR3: CASSQDQGVRGYTF
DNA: TGTGCCAGCAGCCAAGATCAGGGAGTCAGGGGCTACACCTTC

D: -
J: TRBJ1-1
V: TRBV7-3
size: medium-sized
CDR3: CASSPAGVNTEAFF
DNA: TGTGCCAGCAGCCCAGCGGGAGTTAACACTGAAGCTTTCTTT

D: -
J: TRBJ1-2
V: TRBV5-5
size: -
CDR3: CAMGHGLTYGYTF
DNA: TGTGCCATGGGCCACGGACTTACCTATGGCTACACCTTC

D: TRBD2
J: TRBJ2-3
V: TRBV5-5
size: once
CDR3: CASTSGGPLRDTQYF
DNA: TGTGCCAGCACTAGCGGGGGCCCTCTTCGGGATACGCAGTATTTT

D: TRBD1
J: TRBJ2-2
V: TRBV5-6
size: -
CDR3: CARGPLGQQHTGELFF
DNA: TGTGCCAGGGGCCCCCTGGGACAGCAACATACCGGGGAGCTGTTTTTT

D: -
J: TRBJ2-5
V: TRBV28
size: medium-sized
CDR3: CATTIPHQETQYF
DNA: TGTGCCACCACCATACCCCATCAAGAGACCCAGTACTTC

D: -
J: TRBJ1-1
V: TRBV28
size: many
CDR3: CASDNGLEAFF
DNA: TGTGCCAGCGACAACGGTCTTGAAGCTTTCTTT

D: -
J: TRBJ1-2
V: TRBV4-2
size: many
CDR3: CAISHGLLCGYTF
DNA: TGTGCCATCAGCCACGGACTCCTCTGTGGCTACACCTTC

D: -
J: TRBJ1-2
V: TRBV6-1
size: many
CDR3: CASSEGGAVYGYTF
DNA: TGTGCCAGCAGTGAAGGGGGGGCGGTCTATGGCTACACCTTC

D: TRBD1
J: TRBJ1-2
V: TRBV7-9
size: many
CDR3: CASSSWDSENYGYTF
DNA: TGTGCCAGCAGCTCCTGGGACAGCGAGAACTATGGCTACACCTTC

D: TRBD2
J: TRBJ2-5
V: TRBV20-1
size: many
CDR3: CSAWGLAGQETQYF
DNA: TGCAGTGCTTGGGGACTAGCGGGCCAAGAGACCCAGTACTTC

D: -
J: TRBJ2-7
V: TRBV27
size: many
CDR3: CASSPYPTANYEQYF
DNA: TGTGCCAGCAGTCCCTACCCGACAGCTAATTACGAGCAGTACTTC

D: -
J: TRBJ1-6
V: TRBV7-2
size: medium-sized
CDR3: CASSFKADANSPLHF
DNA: TGTGCCAGCAGCTTTAAGGCAGACGCTAATTCACCCCTCCACTTT

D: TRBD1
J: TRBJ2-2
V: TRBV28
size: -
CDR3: CASSLLAPGQGNTGELFF
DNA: TGTGCCAGCAGTTTATTAGCCCCGGGACAGGGGAACACCGGGGAGCTGTTTTTT

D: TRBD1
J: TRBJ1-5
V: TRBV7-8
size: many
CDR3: CASREQGASNQPQHF
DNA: TGTGCCAGCAGAGAACAGGGGGCAAGCAATCAGCCCCAGCATTTT

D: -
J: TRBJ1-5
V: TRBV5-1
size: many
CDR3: CASSFSPNQPQHF
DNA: TGCGCCAGCAGCTTTTCACCTAATCAGCCCCAGCATTTT

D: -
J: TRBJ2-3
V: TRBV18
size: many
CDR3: CASSPEDGSRQYF
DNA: TGTGCCAGCTCACCAGAGGACGGCTCGAGGCAGTATTTT

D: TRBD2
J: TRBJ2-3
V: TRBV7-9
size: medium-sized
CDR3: CASSLKGGQGLTDTQYF
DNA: TGTGCCAGCAGCCTCAAGGGAGGGCAGGGTCTAACAGATACGCAGTATTTT

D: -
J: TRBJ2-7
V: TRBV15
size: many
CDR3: CATSRGLSVYEQYF
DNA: TGTGCCACCAGCAGAGGGCTCAGTGTCTACGAGCAGTACTTC

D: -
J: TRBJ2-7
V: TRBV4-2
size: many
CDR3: CASSQGGYRPYEQYF
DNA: TGTGCCAGCAGCCAAGGCGGGTACAGACCCTACGAGCAGTACTTC

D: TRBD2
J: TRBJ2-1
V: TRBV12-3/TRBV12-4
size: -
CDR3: CASSPGTSGVGEQFF
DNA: TGTGCCAGCAGCCCCGGGACTAGCGGGGTGGGGGAGCAGTTCTTC

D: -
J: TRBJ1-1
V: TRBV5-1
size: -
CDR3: CASSLEATRDTEAFF
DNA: TGCGCCAGCAGCTTGGAAGCAACTAGGGACACTGAAGCTTTCTTT

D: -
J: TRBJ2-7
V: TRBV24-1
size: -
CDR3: CATSDLRGTYEQYF
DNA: TGTGCCACCAGTGATTTGCGAGGGACCTACGAGCAGTACTTC

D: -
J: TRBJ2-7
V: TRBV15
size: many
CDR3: CATSRGQPPSYEQYF
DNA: TGTGCCACCAGCAGAGGGCAGCCTCCGTCCTACGAGCAGTACTTC

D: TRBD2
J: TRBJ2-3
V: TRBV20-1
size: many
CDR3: CSASSGAGGPGTQYF
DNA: TGCAGTGCTAGTTCAGGCGCGGGGGGGCCCGGTACGCAGTATTTT

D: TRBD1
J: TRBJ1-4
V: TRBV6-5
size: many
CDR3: CASSLDRGNEKLFF
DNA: TGTGCCAGCAGCCTGGACAGGGGGAATGAAAAACTGTTTTTT

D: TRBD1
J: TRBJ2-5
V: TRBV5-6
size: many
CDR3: CASSLAGTGGRETQYF
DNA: TGTGCCAGCAGCTTGGCCGGGACAGGGGGCCGGGAGACCCAGTACTTC

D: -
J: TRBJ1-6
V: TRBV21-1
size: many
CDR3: CASSKARYDNSPLHF
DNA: TGTGCCAGCAGCAAAGCCAGGTACGATAATTCACCCCTCCACTTT

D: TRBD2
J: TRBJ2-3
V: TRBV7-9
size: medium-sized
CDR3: CASSPGRTSGESTDTQYF
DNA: TGTGCCAGCAGCCCGGGTCGGACTAGCGGGGAAAGCACAGATACGCAGTATTTT

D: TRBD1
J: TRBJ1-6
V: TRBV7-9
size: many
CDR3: CASSSWVGGQGGNSPLHF
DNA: TGTGCCAGCAGCAGCTGGGTCGGGGGACAGGGGGGTAATTCACCCCTCCACTTT

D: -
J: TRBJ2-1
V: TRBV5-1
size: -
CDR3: CASSHPTGNNEQFF
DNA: TGCGCCAGCAGCCACCCGACAGGTAACAATGAGCAGTTCTTC

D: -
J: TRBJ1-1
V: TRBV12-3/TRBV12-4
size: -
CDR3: CASSLGGEAFF
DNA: TGTGCCAGCAGTTTAGGGGGTGAAGCTTTCTTT

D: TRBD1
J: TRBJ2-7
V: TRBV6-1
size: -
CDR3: CASNGRQGATEQYF
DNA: TGTGCCAGCAATGGGCGGCAGGGGGCGACCGAGCAGTACTTC

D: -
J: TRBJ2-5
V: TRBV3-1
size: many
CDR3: CASSQFSSSAETQYF
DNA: TGTGCCAGCAGCCAATTTAGTTCTAGCGCAGAGACCCAGTACTTC

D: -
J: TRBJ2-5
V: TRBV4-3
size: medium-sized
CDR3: CASSQELAVIQETQYF
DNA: TGCGCCAGCAGCCAAGAATTAGCGGTAATACAAGAGACCCAGTACTTC

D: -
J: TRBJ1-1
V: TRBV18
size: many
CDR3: CASSPPRLADAFF
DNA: TGTGCCAGCTCACCACCGAGGTTGGCGGATGCTTTCTTT

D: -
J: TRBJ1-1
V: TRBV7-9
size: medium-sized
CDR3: CASSLDPVLNTEAFF
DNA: TGTGCCAGCAGCTTAGATCCAGTACTGAACACTGAAGCTTTCTTT

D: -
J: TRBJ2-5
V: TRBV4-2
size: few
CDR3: CASGPGPLPQYF
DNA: TGTGCCAGCGGCCCGGGGCCCCTTCCCCAGTACTTC

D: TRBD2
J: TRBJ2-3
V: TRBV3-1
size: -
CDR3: CASSSSGAAGDTQYF
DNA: TGTGCCAGCAGTTCAAGCGGGGCGGCGGGAGATACGCAGTATTTT

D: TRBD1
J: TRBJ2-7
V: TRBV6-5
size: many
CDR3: CASSYLQGATYEQYF
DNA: TGTGCCAGCAGTTACCTGCAGGGGGCGACCTACGAGCAGTACTTC

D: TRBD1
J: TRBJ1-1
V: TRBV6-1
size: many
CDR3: CASRDRDSRMNTEAFF
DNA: TGTGCCAGCAGAGACCGGGACAGCAGAATGAACACTGAAGCTTTCTTT

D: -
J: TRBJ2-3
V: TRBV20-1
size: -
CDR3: CSARGPGRDTQYF
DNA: TGCAGTGCTAGAGGCCCTGGCCGCGATACGCAGTATTTT

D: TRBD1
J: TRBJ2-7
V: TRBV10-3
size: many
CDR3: CAISDRGRSNEQYF
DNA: TGTGCCATCAGCGACAGGGGGCGCAGTAACGAGCAGTACTTC

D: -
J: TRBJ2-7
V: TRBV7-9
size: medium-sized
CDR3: CASSPGWGGGYEQYF
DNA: TGTGCCAGCAGCCCAGGGTGGGGAGGGGGCTACGAGCAGTACTTC

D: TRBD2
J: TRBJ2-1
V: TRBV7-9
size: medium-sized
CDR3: CASSFSGGATVSYNEQFF
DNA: TGTGCCAGCAGCTTCTCCGGGGGGGCTACGGTCTCCTACAATGAGCAGTTCTTC

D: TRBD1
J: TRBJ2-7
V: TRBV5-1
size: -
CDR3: CASSPWTGTYEQYF
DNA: TGCGCCAGCAGCCCATGGACAGGGACCTACGAGCAGTACTTC

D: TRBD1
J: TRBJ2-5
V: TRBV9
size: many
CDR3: CASSVRQGALETQYF
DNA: TGTGCCAGCAGCGTCCGACAGGGGGCGCTCGAGACCCAGTACTTC

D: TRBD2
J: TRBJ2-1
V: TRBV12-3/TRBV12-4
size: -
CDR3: CASSPGLAASYNEQFF
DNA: TGTGCCAGCAGTCCGGGACTAGCGGCGTCCTACAATGAGCAGTTCTTC

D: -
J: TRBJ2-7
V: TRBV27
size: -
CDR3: CASNPQGGLYEQYF
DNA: TGTGCCAGCAATCCACAGGGAGGGCTCTACGAGCAGTACTTC

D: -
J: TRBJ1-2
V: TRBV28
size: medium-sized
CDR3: CASSLWGNYGYTF
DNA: TGTGCCAGCAGTTTATGGGGTAACTATGGCTACACCTTC

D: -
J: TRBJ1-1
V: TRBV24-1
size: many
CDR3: CATSDLGPRANTEAFF
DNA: TGTGCCACCAGTGATTTAGGGCCGAGAGCGAACACTGAAGCTTTCTTT

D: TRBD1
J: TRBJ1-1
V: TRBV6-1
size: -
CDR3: CASRRPGTENTEAFF
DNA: TGTGCCAGCAGACGCCCCGGGACAGAGAACACTGAAGCTTTCTTT

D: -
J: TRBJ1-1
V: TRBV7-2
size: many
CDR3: CASSPVWRTEAFF
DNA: TGTGCCAGCAGCCCGGTATGGAGAACTGAAGCTTTCTTT

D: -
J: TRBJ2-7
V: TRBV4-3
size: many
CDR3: CASSQDWRDEQYF
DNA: TGCGCCAGCAGCCAAGATTGGCGGGACGAGCAGTACTTC